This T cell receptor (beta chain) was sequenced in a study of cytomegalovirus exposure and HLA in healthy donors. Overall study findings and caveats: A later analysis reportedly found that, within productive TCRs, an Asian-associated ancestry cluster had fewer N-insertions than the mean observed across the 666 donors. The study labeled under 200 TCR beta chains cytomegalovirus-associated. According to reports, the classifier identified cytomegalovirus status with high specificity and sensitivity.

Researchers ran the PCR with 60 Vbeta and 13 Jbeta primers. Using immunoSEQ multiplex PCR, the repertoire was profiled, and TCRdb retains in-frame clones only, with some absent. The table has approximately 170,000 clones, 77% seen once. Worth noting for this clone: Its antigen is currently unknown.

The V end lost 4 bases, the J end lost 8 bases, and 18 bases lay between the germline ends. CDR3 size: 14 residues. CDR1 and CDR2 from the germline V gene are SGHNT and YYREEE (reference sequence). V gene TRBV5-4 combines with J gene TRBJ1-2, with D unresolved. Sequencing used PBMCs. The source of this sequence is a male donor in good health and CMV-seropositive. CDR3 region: CASSPSGVTRGYTF. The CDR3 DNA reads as TGTGCCAGCAGCCCGTCCGGGGTAACAAGAGGCTACACCTTC.